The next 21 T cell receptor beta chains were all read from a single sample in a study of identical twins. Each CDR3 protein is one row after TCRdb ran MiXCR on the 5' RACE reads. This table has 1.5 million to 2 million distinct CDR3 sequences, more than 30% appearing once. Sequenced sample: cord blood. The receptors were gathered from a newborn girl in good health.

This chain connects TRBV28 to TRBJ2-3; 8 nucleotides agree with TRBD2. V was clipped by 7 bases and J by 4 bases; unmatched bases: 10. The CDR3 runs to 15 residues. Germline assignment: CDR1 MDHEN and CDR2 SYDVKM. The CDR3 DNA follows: TGTGCCAGCACCACTATAAGCGGGAGCGCAGATACGCAGTATTTT. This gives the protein CASTTISGSADTQYF.

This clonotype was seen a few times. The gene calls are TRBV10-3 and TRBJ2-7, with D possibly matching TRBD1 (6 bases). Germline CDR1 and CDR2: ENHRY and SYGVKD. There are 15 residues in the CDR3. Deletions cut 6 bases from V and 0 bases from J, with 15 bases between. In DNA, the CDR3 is TGTGCCATCAGCCCCACGGGACAAAGCTCCTACGAGCAGTACTTC. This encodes CAISPTGQSSYEQYF.

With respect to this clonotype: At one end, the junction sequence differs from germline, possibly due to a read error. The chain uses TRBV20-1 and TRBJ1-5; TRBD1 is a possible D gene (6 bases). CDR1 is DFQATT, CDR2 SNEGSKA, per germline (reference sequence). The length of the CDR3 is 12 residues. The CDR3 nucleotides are TGCAGTGCCGAGGGGGGCAATCAGCTCCAGCATTTT. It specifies CSAEGGNQLQHF.

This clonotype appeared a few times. CDR3 protein: CASRFRDRGQPQHF. In DNA, the CDR3 is TGTGCCAGCAGATTCCGGGACAGGGGGCAGCCCCAGCATTTT. This rearrangement joins TRBV6-6 to TRBJ1-5; TRBD1 matches 11 bases. The V gene end was trimmed by 6 bases and the J gene end by 7 bases; junction bases not matched to a gene: 5. CDR1 is MNHNY and CDR2 is SVGAGI in the germline V gene (reference sequence). The CDR3 runs 14 residues.

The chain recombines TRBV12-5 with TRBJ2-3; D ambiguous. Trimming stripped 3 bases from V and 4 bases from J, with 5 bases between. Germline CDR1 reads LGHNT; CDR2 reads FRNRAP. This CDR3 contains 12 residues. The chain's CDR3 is CASGFSPDTQYF. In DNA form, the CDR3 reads TGTGCTAGTGGTTTTTCTCCAGATACGCAGTATTTT.

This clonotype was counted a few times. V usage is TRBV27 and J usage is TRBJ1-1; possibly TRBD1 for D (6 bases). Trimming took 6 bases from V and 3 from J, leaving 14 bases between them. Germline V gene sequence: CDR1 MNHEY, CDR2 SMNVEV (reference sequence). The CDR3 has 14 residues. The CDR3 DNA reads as TGTGCCAGCAGGATAACAGGGTGGGACACTGAAGCTTTCTTT. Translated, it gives CASRITGWDTEAFF.

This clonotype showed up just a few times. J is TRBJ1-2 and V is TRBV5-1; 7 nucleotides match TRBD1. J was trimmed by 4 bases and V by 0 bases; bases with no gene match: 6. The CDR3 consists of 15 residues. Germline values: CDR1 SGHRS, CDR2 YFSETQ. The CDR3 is CASSLAGRGGYGYTF. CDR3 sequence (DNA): TGCGCCAGCAGCTTGGCGGGCAGGGGGGGCTATGGCTACACCTTC.

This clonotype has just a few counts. This chain's CDR3 is CASSFSGTGRSEAFF. In DNA form, the CDR3 reads TGTGCCAGCAGTTTCTCCGGGACAGGGAGGTCTGAAGCTTTCTTT. The chain couples TRBV6-2 or TRBV6-3 to TRBJ1-1; 9 nucleotides align to TRBD1. The germline gives CDR1 MNHEY, CDR2 SVGEGT. V shed 4 bases and J 6 bases; nucleotides not matched to a gene: 9. The CDR3 has 15 amino acids.

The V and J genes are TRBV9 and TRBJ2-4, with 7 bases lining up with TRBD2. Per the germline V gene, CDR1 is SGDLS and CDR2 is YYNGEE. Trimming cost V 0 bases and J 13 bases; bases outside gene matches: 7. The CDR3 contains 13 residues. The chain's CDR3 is CASSVGGGNEQYF. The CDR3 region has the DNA TGTGCCAGCAGCGTAGGGGGGGGAAATGAGCAGTACTTC.

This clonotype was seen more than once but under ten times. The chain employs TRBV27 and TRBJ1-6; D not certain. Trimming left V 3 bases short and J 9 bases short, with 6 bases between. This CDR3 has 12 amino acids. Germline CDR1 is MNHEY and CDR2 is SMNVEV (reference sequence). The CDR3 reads CASSFKGSPLHF. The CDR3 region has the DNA TGTGCCAGCAGTTTCAAGGGTTCACCCCTCCACTTT.

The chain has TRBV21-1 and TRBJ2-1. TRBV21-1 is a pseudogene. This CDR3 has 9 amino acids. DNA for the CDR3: TGTGCCAGCAGGGGGGAGCAGTTCTTC. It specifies CASRGEQFF.

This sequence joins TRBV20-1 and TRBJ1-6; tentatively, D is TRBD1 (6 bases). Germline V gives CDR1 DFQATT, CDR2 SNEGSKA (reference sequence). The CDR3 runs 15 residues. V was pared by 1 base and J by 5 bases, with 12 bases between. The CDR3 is CSARARTADNSPLHF. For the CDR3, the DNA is TGCAGTGCTAGAGCAAGGACAGCGGATAATTCACCCCTCCACTTT.

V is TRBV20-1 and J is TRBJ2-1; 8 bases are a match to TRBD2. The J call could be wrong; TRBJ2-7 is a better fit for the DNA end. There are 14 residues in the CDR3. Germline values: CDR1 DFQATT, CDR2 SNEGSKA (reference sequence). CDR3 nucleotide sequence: TGCAGTGCTAGGTCTAGCGGGCCTTACAATGAGCAGTACTTC. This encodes CSARSSGPYNEQYF.

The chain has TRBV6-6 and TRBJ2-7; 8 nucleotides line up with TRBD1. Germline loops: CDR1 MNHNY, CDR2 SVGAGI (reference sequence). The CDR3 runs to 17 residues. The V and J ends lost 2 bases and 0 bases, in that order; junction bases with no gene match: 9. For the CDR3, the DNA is TGTGCCAGCAGTTACGCCCCGGACAGGGCCCTCTCCTACGAGCAGTACTTC. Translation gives CASSYAPDRALSYEQYF.

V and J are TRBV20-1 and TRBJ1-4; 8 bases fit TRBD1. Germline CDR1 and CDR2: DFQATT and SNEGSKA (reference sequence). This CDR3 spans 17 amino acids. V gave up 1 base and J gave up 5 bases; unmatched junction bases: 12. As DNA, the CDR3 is TGCAGTGCTAGAGCCCCTACACACAGGGGGGAGAATGAAAAACTGTTTTTT. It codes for CSARAPTHRGENEKLFF.

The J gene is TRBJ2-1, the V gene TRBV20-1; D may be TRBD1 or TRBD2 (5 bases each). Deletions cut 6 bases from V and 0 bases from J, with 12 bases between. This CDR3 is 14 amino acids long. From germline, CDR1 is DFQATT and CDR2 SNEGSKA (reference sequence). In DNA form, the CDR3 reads TGCAGTGCAAATCGGGGCAGCTCCTACAATGAGCAGTTCTTC. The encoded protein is CSANRGSSYNEQFF.

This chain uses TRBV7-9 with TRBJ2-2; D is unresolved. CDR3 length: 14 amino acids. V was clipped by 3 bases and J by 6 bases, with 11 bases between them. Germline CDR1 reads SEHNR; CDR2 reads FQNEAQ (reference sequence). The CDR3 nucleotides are TGTGCCAGCAGCTTGACCCTTTTGGCCGGGGAGCTGTTTTTT. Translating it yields CASSLTLLAGELFF.

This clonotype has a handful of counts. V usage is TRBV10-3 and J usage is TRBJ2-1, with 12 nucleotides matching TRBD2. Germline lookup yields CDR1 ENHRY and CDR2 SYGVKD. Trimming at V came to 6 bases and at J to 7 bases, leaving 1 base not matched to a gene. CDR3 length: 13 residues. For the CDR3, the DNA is TGTGCCATCAGGACTAGCGGGAGAAATGAGCAGTTCTTC. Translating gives CAIRTSGRNEQFF.

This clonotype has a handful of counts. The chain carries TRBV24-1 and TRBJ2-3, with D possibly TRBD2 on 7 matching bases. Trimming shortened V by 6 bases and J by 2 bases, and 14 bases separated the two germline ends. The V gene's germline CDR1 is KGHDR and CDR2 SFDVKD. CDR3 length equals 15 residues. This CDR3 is CATSRTGGPTDTQYF. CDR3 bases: TGTGCCACCAGTCGAACGGGGGGCCCCACAGATACGCAGTATTTT.

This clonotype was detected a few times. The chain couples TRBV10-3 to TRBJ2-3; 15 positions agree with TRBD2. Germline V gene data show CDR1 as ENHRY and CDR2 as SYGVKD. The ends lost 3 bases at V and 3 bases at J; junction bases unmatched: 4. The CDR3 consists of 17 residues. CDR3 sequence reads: CAISDHGLAGGTDTQYF. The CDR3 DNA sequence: TGTGCCATCAGTGACCACGGACTAGCGGGGGGGACAGATACGCAGTATTTT.

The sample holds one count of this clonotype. The DNA of the CDR3 is TGTGCCAGCAGCAGGACAGGGGGGTCCACGCAGTATTTT. It yields the protein CASSRTGGSTQYF. The J gene is TRBJ2-3, the V gene TRBV11-2, with 10 positions matching TRBD1. The CDR3 covers 13 residues. The V gene end was trimmed by 5 bases and the J gene end by 9 bases; junction bases not matched to a gene: 5. The germline V gene encodes CDR1 SGHAT and CDR2 FQNNGV. Full variable domain (rest looked up from reference TRBV11-2 and TRBJ2-3): EAGVAQSPRYKIIEKRQSVAFWCNPISGHATLYWYQQILGQGPKLLIQFQNNGVVDDSQLPKDRFSAERLKGVDSTLKIQPAKLEDSAVYLCASSRTGGSTQYFGPGTRLTVL.